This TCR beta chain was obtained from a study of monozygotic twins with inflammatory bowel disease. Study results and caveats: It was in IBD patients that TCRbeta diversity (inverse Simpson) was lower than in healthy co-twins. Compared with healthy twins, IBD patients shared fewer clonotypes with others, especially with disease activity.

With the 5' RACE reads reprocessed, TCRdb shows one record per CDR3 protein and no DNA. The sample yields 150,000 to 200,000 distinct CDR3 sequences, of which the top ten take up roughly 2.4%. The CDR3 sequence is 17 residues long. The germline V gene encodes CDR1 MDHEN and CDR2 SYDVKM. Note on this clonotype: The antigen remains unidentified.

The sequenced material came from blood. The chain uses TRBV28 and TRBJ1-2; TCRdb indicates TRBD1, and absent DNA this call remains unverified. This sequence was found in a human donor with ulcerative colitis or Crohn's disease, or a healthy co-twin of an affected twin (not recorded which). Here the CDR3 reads CASSAPGQGPANYGYTF.